This T cell receptor beta chain is drawn from a study of cytomegalovirus exposure and HLA in healthy donors. J gave up 5 bases and V 4 bases, and 5 bases lay outside the gene matches. CDR3 length: 14 residues. CDR1 SGHRS and CDR2 YFSETQ come from the germline V gene. Comments on this clone: Its antigen is as yet unknown.

The table came from immunoSEQ multiplex PCR; TCRdb's copy has only in-frame clones and leaves some out. The sample yields 45,000 to 65,000 clones, 93% seen once. Notes on the study in general: A few CMV-associated chains proved CMV antigen-specific in vitro. Most TCR sequences were seen very rarely across donors, but some public TCRs occurred in many. Both high specificity and high sensitivity reportedly marked the classifier's diagnosis of cytomegalovirus status.

The source of this sequence is a woman aged 18-29 years in good health and CMV-seropositive. Sequenced sample: PBMCs. The V gene is TRBV5-1, the J gene TRBJ2-3; 9 bases are shared with TRBD2. CDR3 loop: CASSSGGPEDTQYF. CDR3 in DNA: TGCGCCAGCAGCAGCGGGGGGCCGGAAGATACGCAGTATTTT.